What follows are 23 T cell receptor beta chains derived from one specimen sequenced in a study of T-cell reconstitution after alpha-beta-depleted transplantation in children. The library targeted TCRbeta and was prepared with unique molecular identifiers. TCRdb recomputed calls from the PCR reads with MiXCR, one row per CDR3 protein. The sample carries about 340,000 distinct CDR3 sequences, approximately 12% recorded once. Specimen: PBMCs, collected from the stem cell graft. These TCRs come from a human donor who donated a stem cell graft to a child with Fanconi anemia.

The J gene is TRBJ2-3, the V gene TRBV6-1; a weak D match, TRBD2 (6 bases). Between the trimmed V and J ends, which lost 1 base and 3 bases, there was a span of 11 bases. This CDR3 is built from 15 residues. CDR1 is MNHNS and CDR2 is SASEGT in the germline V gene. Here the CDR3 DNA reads TGTGCCAGCAGTGAAGACGGGGGTCGAACAGATACGCAGTATTTT. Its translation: CASSEDGGRTDTQYF.

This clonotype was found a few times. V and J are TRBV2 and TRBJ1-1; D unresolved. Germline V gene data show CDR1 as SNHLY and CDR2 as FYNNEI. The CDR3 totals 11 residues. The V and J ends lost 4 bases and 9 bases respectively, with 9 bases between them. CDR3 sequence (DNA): TGTGCCAGCAGTGCACAGAGTCAAGCTTTCTTT. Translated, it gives CASSAQSQAFF.

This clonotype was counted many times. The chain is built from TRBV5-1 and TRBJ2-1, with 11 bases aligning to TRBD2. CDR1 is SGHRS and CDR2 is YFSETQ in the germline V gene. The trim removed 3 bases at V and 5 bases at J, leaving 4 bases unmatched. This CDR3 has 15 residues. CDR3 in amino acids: CASSSGLAANNEQFF. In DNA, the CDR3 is TGCGCCAGCAGCTCGGGACTAGCGGCCAACAATGAGCAGTTCTTC.

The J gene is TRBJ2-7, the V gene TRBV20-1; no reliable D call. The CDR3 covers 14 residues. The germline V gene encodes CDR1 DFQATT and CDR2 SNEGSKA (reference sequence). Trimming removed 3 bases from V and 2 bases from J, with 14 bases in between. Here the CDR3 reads CSARSDRGTYEQYF. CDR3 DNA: TGCAGTGCTAGGTCGGACCGTGGGACCTACGAGCAGTACTTC.

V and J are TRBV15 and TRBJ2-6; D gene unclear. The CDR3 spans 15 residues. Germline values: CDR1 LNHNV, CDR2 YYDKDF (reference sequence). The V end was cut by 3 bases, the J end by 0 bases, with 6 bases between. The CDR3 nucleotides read TGTGCCACCAGCAGCCACAGCTCTGGGGCCAACGTCCTGACTTTC. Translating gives CATSSHSSGANVLTF. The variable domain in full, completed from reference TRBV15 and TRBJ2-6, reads DAMVIQNPRYQVTQFGKPVTLSCSQTLNHNVMYWYQQKSSQAPKLLFHYYDKDFNNEADTPDNFQSRRPNTSFCFLDIRSPGLGDTAMYLCATSSHSSGANVLTFGAGSRLTVL.

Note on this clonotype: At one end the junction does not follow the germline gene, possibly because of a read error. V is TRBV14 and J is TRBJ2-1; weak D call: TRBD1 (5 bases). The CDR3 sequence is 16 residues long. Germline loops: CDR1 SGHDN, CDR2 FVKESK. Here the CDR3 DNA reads TGTGTCAGCAGCCAAAGGCAGGGTTCGACATACAATGAGCAGTTCTTC. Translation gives CVSSQRQGSTYNEQFF.

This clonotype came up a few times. CDR3 sequence reads: CSVEDPPTSYNEQFF. In DNA, the CDR3 is TGCAGCGTTGAAGACCCCCCGACAAGTTACAATGAGCAGTTCTTC. The chain couples TRBV29-1 to TRBJ2-1; D gene ambiguous. Germline CDR1 and CDR2: SQVTM and ANQGSEA. There are 15 residues in the CDR3. Trimming pared 0 bases from V and 4 bases from J, leaving 13 bases between.

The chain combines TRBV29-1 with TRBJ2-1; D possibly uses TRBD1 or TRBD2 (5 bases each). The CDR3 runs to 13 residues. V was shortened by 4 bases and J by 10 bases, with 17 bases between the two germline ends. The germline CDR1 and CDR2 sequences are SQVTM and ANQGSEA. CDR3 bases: TGCAGCGTTGGGGACGCACTACCGGGGGAGCAGTTCTTC. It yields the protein CSVGDALPGEQFF.

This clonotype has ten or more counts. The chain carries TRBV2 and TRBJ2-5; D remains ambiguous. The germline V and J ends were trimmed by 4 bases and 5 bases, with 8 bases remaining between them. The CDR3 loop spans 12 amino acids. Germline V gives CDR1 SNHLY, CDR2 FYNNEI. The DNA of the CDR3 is TGTGCCAGCAGTGCCACCGGGGAGACCCAGTACTTC. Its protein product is CASSATGETQYF. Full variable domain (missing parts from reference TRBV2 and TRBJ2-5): EPEVTQTPSHQVTQMGQEVILRCVPISNHLYFYWYRQILGQKVEFLVSFYNNEISEKSEIFDDQFSVERPDGSNFTLKIRSTKLEDSAMYFCASSATGETQYFGPGTRLLVL.

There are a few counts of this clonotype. The CDR3 sequence is CASSHDRVGEQFF. The CDR3 bases are TGTGCCAGCAGCCACGACAGGGTCGGGGAGCAGTTCTTC. The chain combines TRBV14 with TRBJ2-1; 7 bases line up with TRBD1. V lost 3 bases to trimming and J lost 10 bases; unmatched junction nucleotides: 6. There are 13 residues in the CDR3. The V gene's germline CDR1 is SGHDN and CDR2 FVKESK.

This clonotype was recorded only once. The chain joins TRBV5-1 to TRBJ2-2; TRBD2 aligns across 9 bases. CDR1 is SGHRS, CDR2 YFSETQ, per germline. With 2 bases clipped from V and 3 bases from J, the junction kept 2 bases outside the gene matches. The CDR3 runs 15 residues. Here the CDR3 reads CASSFLAGDTGELFF. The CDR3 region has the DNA TGCGCCAGCAGCTTTTTAGCGGGGGACACCGGGGAGCTGTTTTTT. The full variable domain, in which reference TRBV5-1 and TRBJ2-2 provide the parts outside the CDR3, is KAGVTQTPRYLIKTRGQQVTLSCSPISGHRSVSWYQQTPGQGLQFLFEYFSETQRNKGNFPGRFSGRQFSNSRSEMNVSTLELGDSALYLCASSFLAGDTGELFFGEGSRLTVL.

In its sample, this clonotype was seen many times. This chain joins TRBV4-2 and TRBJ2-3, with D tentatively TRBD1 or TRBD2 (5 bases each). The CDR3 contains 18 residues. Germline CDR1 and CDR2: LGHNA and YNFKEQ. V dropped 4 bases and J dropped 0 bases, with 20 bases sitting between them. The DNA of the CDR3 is TGTGCCAGCAGCCTTGGGGTTGGGGACCCGGCGAGCACAGATACGCAGTATTTT. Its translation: CASSLGVGDPASTDTQYF.

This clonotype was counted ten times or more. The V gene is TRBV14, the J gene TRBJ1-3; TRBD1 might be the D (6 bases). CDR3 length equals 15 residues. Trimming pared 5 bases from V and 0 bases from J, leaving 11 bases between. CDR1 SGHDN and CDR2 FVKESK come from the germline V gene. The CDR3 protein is CASSLGQFSGNTIYF. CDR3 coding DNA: TGTGCCAGCAGCTTAGGACAGTTCTCTGGAAACACCATATATTTT.

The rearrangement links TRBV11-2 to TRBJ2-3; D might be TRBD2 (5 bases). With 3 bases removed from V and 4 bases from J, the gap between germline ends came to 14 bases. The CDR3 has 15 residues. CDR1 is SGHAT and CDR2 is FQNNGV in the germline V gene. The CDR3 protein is CASSFKLVGSDTQYF. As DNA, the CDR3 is TGTGCCAGCAGCTTTAAACTAGTTGGTTCAGATACGCAGTATTTT.

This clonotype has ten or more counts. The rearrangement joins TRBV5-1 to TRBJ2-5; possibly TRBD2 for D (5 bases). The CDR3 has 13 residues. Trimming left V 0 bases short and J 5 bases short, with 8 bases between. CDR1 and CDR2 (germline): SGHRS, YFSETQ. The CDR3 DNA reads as TGCGCCAGCAGCTTGGGGGTAGCGGAGACCCAGTACTTC. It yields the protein CASSLGVAETQYF.

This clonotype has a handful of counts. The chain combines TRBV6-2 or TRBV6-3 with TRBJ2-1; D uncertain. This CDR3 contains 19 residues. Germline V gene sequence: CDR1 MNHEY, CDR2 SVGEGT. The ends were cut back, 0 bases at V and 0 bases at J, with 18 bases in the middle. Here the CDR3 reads CASSYSGWGMGYSYNEQFF. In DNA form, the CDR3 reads TGTGCCAGCAGTTACTCGGGGTGGGGAATGGGCTACTCCTACAATGAGCAGTTCTTC.

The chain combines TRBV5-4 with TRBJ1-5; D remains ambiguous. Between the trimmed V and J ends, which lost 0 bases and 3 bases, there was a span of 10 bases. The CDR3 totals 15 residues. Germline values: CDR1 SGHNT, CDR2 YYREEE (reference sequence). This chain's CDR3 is CASSLGGSDNQPQHF. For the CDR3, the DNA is TGTGCCAGCAGCTTGGGTGGGTCGGACAATCAGCCCCAGCATTTT.

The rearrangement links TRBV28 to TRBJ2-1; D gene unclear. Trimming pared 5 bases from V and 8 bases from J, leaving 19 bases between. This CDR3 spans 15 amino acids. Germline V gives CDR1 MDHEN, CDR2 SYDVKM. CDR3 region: CASSPLGNPLDEQFF. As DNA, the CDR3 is TGTGCCAGCAGTCCTCTGGGGAATCCGTTAGATGAGCAGTTCTTC.

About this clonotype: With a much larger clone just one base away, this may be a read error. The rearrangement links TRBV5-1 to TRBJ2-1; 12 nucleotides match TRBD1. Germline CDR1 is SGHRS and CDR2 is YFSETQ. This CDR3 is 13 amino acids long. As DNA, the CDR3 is TGCACCAGCAGGTCGGGACAGGGGGCAGAGCAGTTCTTC. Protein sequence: CTSRSGQGAEQFF.

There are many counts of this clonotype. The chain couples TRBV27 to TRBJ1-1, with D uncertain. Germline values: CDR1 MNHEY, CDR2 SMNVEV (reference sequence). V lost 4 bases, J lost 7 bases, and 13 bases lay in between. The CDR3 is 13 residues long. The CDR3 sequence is CASSSGLLNEAFF. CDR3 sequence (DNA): TGTGCCAGCAGTTCCGGACTACTTAATGAAGCTTTCTTT.

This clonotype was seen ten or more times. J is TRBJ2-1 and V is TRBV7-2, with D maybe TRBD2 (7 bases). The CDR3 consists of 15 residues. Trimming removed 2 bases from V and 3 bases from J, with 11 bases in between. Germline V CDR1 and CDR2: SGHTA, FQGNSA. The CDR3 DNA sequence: TGTGCCAGCAGCTTACGGGGGGACATCTACAATGAGCAGTTCTTC. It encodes CASSLRGDIYNEQFF.

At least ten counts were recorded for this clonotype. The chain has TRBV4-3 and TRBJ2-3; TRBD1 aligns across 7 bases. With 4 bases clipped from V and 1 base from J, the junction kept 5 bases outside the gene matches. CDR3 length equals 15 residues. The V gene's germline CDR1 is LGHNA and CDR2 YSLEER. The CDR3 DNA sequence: TGCGCCAGCAGCCGCTATACAGGGGGCACAGATACGCAGTATTTT. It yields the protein CASSRYTGGTDTQYF.

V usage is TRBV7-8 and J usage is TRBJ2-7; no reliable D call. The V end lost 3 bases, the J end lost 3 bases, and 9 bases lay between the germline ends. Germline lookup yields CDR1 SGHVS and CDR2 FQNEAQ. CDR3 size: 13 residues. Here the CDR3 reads CASSLGALYEQYF. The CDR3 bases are TGTGCCAGCAGCTTGGGCGCGCTCTACGAGCAGTACTTC.